What follows are 14 T cell receptor beta chains derived from one specimen sequenced in a study of blood T cell repertoires in COVID-19. Data came from immunoSEQ multiplex PCR; TCRdb stores just in-frame clones and leaves some out. The sample lists some 270,000 clones, about 84% seen once, with 5.5% to 6.5% in the top ten. The sample comprised peripheral blood. The receptors come from a woman of 80 years or more with COVID-19, enrolled during active disease.

This chain links TRBV7-8 with TRBJ1-4; D remains unclear. V lost 5 bases, J lost 11 bases, and 15 bases lay in between. The CDR3 has 13 amino acids. Per the germline V gene, CDR1 is SGHVS and CDR2 is FQNEAQ. The CDR3 here is CASSPSERRKLFF. The CDR3 DNA reads TGTGCCAGCAGCCCCTCGGAGCGTCGGAAACTGTTTTTT.

This clone was observed a single time. V usage is TRBV19 and J usage is TRBJ1-1; 7 positions agree with TRBD1. V lost 7 bases, J lost 6 bases, and 8 bases stayed unmatched. There are 13 residues in the CDR3. Germline V gives CDR1 LNHDA, CDR2 SQIVND (reference sequence). CDR3 protein: CASTPDRAAEAFF. For the CDR3, the DNA is TGTGCCAGTACCCCCGACAGGGCGGCTGAAGCTTTCTTT.

The rearrangement joins TRBV10-3 to TRBJ1-3; 8 positions agree with TRBD1. CDR1 is ENHRY, CDR2 SYGVKD, per germline. Trimming cost V 7 bases and J 3 bases; bases outside gene matches: 8. This CDR3 comprises 15 residues. CDR3 protein: CAITPDRVGGNTIYF. In nucleotides, the CDR3 is TGTGCCATCACCCCGGACAGGGTGGGTGGAAACACCATATATTTT.

The V gene is TRBV30, the J gene TRBJ2-2, with D unclear. The CDR3 sequence is 13 residues long. Trimming stripped 5 bases from V and 5 bases from J, with 12 bases between. Germline V gene data show CDR1 as GTSNPN and CDR2 as SVGIG (reference sequence). For the CDR3, the DNA is TGTGCCTGGGACCCGAGATGGACCGGGGAGCTGTTTTTT. It encodes CAWDPRWTGELFF. Full variable domain (rest looked up from reference TRBV30 and TRBJ2-2): SQTIHQWPATLVQPVGSPLSLECTVEGTSNPNLYWYRQAAGRGLQLLFYSVGIGQISSEVPQNLSASRPQDRQFILSSKKLLLSDSGFYLCAWDPRWTGELFFGEGSRLTVL.

This chain links TRBV5-1 with TRBJ1-6, with D possibly TRBD1 on 6 matching bases. Trimming took off 1 base at V and 6 bases at J, with 11 bases between the two ends. This CDR3 spans 15 amino acids. Germline V lookup: CDR1 SGHRS, CDR2 YFSETQ. CDR3 nucleotide sequence: TGCGCCAGCAGCTTGACAGGGCCCGGTAATTCACCCCTCCACTTT. Translated: CASSLTGPGNSPLHF.

V is TRBV15 and J is TRBJ2-3; 10 positions agree with TRBD1. The J segment lost 4 bases and the V segment lost 8 bases, leaving 9 bases of the junction unmatched. The germline V gene has CDR1 LNHNV and CDR2 YYDKDF (reference sequence). There are 15 residues in the CDR3. The DNA of the CDR3 is TGTGCCACCTCGGAATCGGGACAGGGGCCAGATACGCAGTATTTT. It translates to CATSESGQGPDTQYF.

V gene TRBV4-2 combines with J gene TRBJ2-1; TRBD2 aligns across 10 bases. The CDR3 runs to 18 residues. The V segment lost 0 bases and the J segment 4 bases; nucleotides outside the gene matches: 9. Germline V lookup: CDR1 LGHNA, CDR2 YNFKEQ. The CDR3: CASSQDLSGGAAYNEQFF. The CDR3 DNA follows: TGTGCCAGCAGCCAAGATCTGAGCGGGGGGGCCGCATACAATGAGCAGTTCTTC.

The chain employs TRBV5-4 and TRBJ1-2, with 8 nucleotides matching TRBD1. With 3 bases clipped from V and 3 bases from J, the junction kept 7 bases outside the gene matches. The CDR3 is made up of 15 amino acids. Germline assignment: CDR1 SGHNT and CDR2 YYREEE (reference sequence). The CDR3 nucleotides are TGTGCCAGCAGCTCAAAGAAGACAGGGGACTATGGCTACACCTTC. Its protein is CASSSKKTGDYGYTF.

This CDR3 is CASSPKATSWEQYV. In nucleotides, the CDR3 is TGTGCCAGCTCACCAAAAGCTACCTCGTGGGAGCAGTACGTC. This chain joins TRBV18 and TRBJ2-7; D remains unclear. The CDR3 consists of 14 residues. Deletions cut 2 bases from V and 7 bases from J, with 15 bases between. CDR1 is KGHSH, CDR2 LQKENI, per germline.

The rearrangement uses TRBV14 and TRBJ2-7; 11 positions match TRBD1. The germline CDR1 and CDR2 sequences are SGHDN and FVKESK. This CDR3 has 14 amino acids. J lost 6 bases, V lost 1 base, and 2 bases had no gene match. CDR3 sequence (DNA): TGTGCCAGCAGCCAAGCCGGGACAGGGGGCGAGCAGTACGTC. Its protein is CASSQAGTGGEQYV.

The V and J genes are TRBV5-6 and TRBJ1-5; 8 nucleotides agree with TRBD1. The CDR3 contains 13 residues. The V gene's germline CDR1 is SGHDT and CDR2 YYEEEE. The V and J ends lost 1 base and 7 bases, in that order; junction bases with no gene match: 1. The CDR3 coding sequence is TGTGCCAGCAGCTTGAACAGGGGGCAGCCCCAGCATTTT. Translation gives CASSLNRGQPQHF.

CDR3 nucleotide sequence: TGTGCCAGCAGCACTACAGGGGTATCACCCCTCCACTTT. This codes for CASSTTGVSPLHF. The J gene is TRBJ1-6, the V gene TRBV7-2; 7 bases fit TRBD1. From germline, CDR1 is SGHTA and CDR2 FQGNSA. The ends lost 5 bases at V and 10 bases at J; junction bases unmatched: 5. The CDR3 totals 13 residues.

This rearrangement joins TRBV28 to TRBJ1-4, with a tentative D call TRBD1 (6 bases). The V end lost 3 bases, the J end lost 11 bases, and 16 bases lay between the germline ends. Germline CDR1 and CDR2: MDHEN and SYDVKM. The CDR3 runs to 14 residues. The CDR3 sequence: CASSFKAGVVKLFF. The CDR3 bases are TGTGCCAGCAGTTTCAAGGCAGGGGTGGTGAAACTGTTTTTT.

The chain links TRBV2 to TRBJ2-1; 8 bases map to TRBD2. The trim removed 6 bases at V and 2 bases at J, leaving 9 bases unmatched. Per the germline V gene, CDR1 is SNHLY and CDR2 is FYNNEI. The CDR3 has 16 amino acids. Here the CDR3 reads CASRGDGGGPYNEQFF. DNA for the CDR3: TGTGCCAGCAGAGGAGATGGCGGGGGGCCCTACAATGAGCAGTTCTTC.